The subject of this entry is one T cell receptor beta chain. No antigen is known for it. The data stem from a study of cytomegalovirus exposure and HLA in healthy donors. At the level of the study: Within an early data release were about 85 million unique TCRs drawn from HLA-typed donors.

This CDR3 has 16 amino acids. V lost 4 bases, J lost 2 bases, and 18 bases lay in between. Germline lookup yields CDR1 SGHDT and CDR2 YYEEEE. Primers included in the PCR were 60 Vbeta and 13 Jbeta primers. This table comes from immunoSEQ multiplex PCR, and its TCRdb copy is limited to in-frame clones, with some not included. Its clone listing holds over 50,000 clones. General study points: In terms of immune exposure information, only CMV serostatus was available. The dataset shows that most TCR sequences were rare, while some public TCRs occurred in many donors. Across donors, presence/absence analyses took sequencing depth to be roughly uniform.

This chain joins TRBV5-6 and TRBJ1-2; perhaps TRBD1 as D (6 bases). The sequenced sample was PBMCs. The clonotype originates from a man in his forties or fifties in good health and CMV-seropositive. The CDR3 loop is CASSPTGGLQNYGYTF. CDR3 bases: TGTGCCAGCAGCCCAACCGGGGGGCTGCAGAACTATGGCTACACCTTC. Variable domain in full (rest from reference TRBV5-6 and TRBJ1-2): DAGVTQSPTHLIKTRGQQVTLRCSPKSGHDTVSWYQQALGQGPQFIFQYYEEEERQRGNFPDRFSGHQFPNYSSELNVNALLLGDSALYLCASSPTGGLQNYGYTFGSGTRLTVV.